These 3 T cell receptor beta chains came from one sample sequenced in a study of blood T cell repertoires in COVID-19. Here immunoSEQ multiplex PCR was the method, and the copy in TCRdb shows in-frame clones only, minus some. The sample contains roughly 380,000 clones, more than 70% of which appear only once. The sequenced sample was PBMCs or T cells enriched from blood (not recorded which). These receptors were obtained from a man aged 30 to 45 who had recovered from COVID-19.

The V call is TRBV7-2, the J call TRBJ1-1, with TRBD1 as a possible D gene (6 bases). The germline gives CDR1 SGHTA, CDR2 FQGNSA. The CDR3 contains 14 residues. Trimming stripped 5 bases from V and 2 bases from J, with 12 bases between. The CDR3 protein is CASSLAGGNTEAFF. CDR3 in DNA: TGTGCCAGCAGCCTTGCGGGGGGCAACACTGAAGCTTTCTTT.

The rearrangement uses TRBV5-1 and TRBJ1-1, with D possibly TRBD1 on 6 matching bases. The CDR3 runs to 14 residues. CDR1 and CDR2 (germline): SGHRS, YFSETQ. V was clipped by 3 bases and J by 11 bases, with 20 bases between them. DNA for the CDR3: TGCGCCAGCAGCTCCACAGGGAGGGGCGATGGGGCTTTCTTT. It encodes CASSSTGRGDGAFF.

This clone was observed a handful of times. This chain uses TRBV6-5 with TRBJ2-1, with D maybe TRBD1 (5 bases). Germline lookup yields CDR1 MNHEY and CDR2 SVGAGI. V lost 5 bases, J lost 15 bases, and 14 bases lay in between. This CDR3 is 11 amino acids long. The CDR3, as DNA: TGTGCCAGCAGTCTACCGACAGTTCGGTTCTTC. This codes for CASSLPTVRFF.